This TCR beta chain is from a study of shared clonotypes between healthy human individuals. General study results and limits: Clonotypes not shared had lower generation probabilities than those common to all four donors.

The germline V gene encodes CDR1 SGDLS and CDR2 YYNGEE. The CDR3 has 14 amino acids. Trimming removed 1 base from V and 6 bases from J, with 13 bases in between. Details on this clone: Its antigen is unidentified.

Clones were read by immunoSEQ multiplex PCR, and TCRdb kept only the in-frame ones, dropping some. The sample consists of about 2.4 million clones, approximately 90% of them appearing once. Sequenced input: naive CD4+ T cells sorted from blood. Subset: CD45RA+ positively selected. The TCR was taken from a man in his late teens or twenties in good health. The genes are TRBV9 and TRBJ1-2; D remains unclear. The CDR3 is CASSVTGRYDGYTF. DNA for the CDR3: TGTGCCAGCAGCGTAACTGGGAGGTACGATGGCTACACCTTC.